Below, 27 T cell receptor beta chains from the same sample are listed, as sequenced in a study of blood T cell repertoires in COVID-19. TCRdb keeps only in-frame clones here, not all; method: immunoSEQ multiplex PCR. The data hold about 110,000 clones, with under 85% observed a single time. Material: peripheral blood. The receptors come from a woman in her seventies with acute or convalescent COVID-19.

The V call is TRBV7-2, the J call TRBJ2-1, with 9 bases matching TRBD2. The CDR3 consists of 16 residues. Germline values: CDR1 SGHTA, CDR2 FQGNSA. The V and J ends lost 5 bases and 11 bases, in that order; junction bases with no gene match: 16. CDR3 bases: TGTGCCAGCAGCCAGGGTGGAGGCGGGAGGGCCGGTAAGCAGTTCTTC. It translates to CASSQGGGGRAGKQFF.

J is TRBJ2-2 and V is TRBV29-1; maybe TRBD2 (6 bases). Looked up from germline, CDR1 is SQVTM and CDR2 is ANQGSEA. CDR3 length: 15 amino acids. Trimming pared 1 base from V and 4 bases from J, leaving 13 bases between. In DNA, the CDR3 is TGCAGCGTTGAAGGTGTCGCGGGACGCACCGGGGAGCTGTTTTTT. This sequence encodes CSVEGVAGRTGELFF.

The chain joins TRBV28 to TRBJ2-3; TRBD2 matches 13 bases. The J segment lost 2 bases and the V segment lost 4 bases, leaving 15 bases of the junction unmatched. This CDR3 spans 20 amino acids. In germline, CDR1 is MDHEN, CDR2 SYDVKM. The CDR3 reads CASSSRTGTSGEGSTDTQYF. As DNA, the CDR3 is TGTGCCAGCAGTTCCCGGACAGGGACTAGCGGGGAGGGTTCCACAGATACGCAGTATTTT.

The chain uses TRBV19 and TRBJ2-1; maybe TRBD2 (6 bases). V lost 4 bases to trimming and J lost 1 base, with 11 bases between them. Germline lookup yields CDR1 LNHDA and CDR2 SQIVND (reference sequence). The CDR3 runs to 15 residues. The CDR3 DNA is TGTGCCAGTAGTAGGGTGGGAGGATCCTACAATGAGCAGTTCTTC. Translated: CASSRVGGSYNEQFF.

V is TRBV11-3 and J is TRBJ2-7, with a possible D match to TRBD2 (5 bases). With 5 bases removed from V and 0 bases from J, the gap between germline ends came to 17 bases. There are 16 residues in the CDR3. Germline V lookup: CDR1 SGHNT, CDR2 YENEEA. Written as DNA, the CDR3 is TGTGCCAGCAGCGCAGGAACAAGGGAGAGCTCCTACGAGCAGTACTTC. Amino acid sequence: CASSAGTRESSYEQYF. The variable domain in full, with the rest retrieved from reference TRBV11-3 and TRBJ2-7, is EAGVVQSPRYKIIEKKQPVAFWCNPISGHNTLYWYLQNLGQGPELLIRYENEEAVDDSQLPKDRFSAERLKGVDSTLKIQPAELGDSAVYLCASSAGTRESSYEQYFGPGTRLTVT.

The rearrangement links TRBV5-1 to TRBJ1-2, with 12 bases that match TRBD1. Trimming took 4 bases from V and 6 from J; bases not matched to a gene: 4. The CDR3 sequence is 14 residues long. Per germline, CDR1 SGHRS and CDR2 YFSETQ. CDR3 loop: CASSRDRGPDGYTF. In DNA, the CDR3 is TGCGCCAGCAGCCGGGACAGGGGGCCGGATGGCTACACCTTC.

V is TRBV28 and J is TRBJ2-1, with 7 bases lining up with TRBD1. CDR1 is MDHEN, CDR2 SYDVKM, per germline. The CDR3 length is 14 residues. The V and J ends lost 7 bases and 7 bases, in that order; junction bases with no gene match: 10. In nucleotides, the CDR3 is TGTGCCAGCACCCACGGACAGGTCGGAAATGAGCAGTTCTTC. It encodes CASTHGQVGNEQFF.

The V gene is TRBV7-9, the J gene TRBJ2-1; possibly TRBD1 for D (7 bases). The germline V and J ends were trimmed by 6 bases and 0 bases, with 12 bases remaining between them. CDR1 SEHNR and CDR2 FQNEAQ come from the germline V gene (reference sequence). The CDR3 consists of 15 residues. CDR3 coding DNA: TGTGCCAGCAGTCCAGGGGGGAACTCCTACAATGAGCAGTTCTTC. It is translated as CASSPGGNSYNEQFF.

The chain uses TRBV18 and TRBJ2-1; 7 nucleotides match TRBD1. CDR1 and CDR2 from the germline V gene are KGHSH and LQKENI. This CDR3 comprises 15 residues. V shed 3 bases and J 1 base; nucleotides not matched to a gene: 3. The CDR3 DNA follows: TGTGCCAGCTCACCGGAACAGGGGTCCTACAATGAGCAGTTCTTC. This translates into CASSPEQGSYNEQFF.

This clone has a single count. The chain uses TRBV29-1 and TRBJ1-1, with a possible D match to TRBD1 (5 bases). Germline-derived CDR1 and CDR2 are SQVTM and ANQGSEA. The V and J ends lost 8 bases and 1 base respectively, with 14 bases between them. The CDR3 loop spans 13 amino acids. DNA of the CDR3: TGCAGCACCAGGGAGGGTCCGAACACTGAAGCTTTCTTT. This translates into CSTREGPNTEAFF.

The chain carries TRBV12-3 or TRBV12-4 and TRBJ2-1, with a possible D match to TRBD2 (6 bases). The CDR3 length is 13 residues. Trimming left V 6 bases short and J 5 bases short, with 11 bases between. CDR3 bases: TGTGCCAGCAGCCTGGAGGGAGACAATGAGCAGTTCTTC. Its protein is CASSLEGDNEQFF.

V gene TRBV18 combines with J gene TRBJ2-5; 7 nucleotides match TRBD1. V trimming: 3 bases; J trimming: 3 bases; junction bases outside the gene matches: 7. Germline CDR1 and CDR2: KGHSH and LQKENI. The CDR3 sequence is 15 residues long. CDR3 coding DNA: TGTGCCAGCTCACCTACAACCGACAGGGAAGAGACCCAGTACTTC. It yields the protein CASSPTTDREETQYF.

The chain links TRBV30 to TRBJ1-6, with a possible D match to TRBD1 (5 bases). CDR1 and CDR2 from the germline V gene are GTSNPN and SVGIG (reference sequence). The V and J ends lost 3 bases and 7 bases respectively, with 16 bases between them. The length of the CDR3 is 15 residues. The CDR3 here is CAWSQGFKGNSPLHF. For the CDR3, the DNA is TGTGCCTGGAGCCAGGGTTTCAAAGGAAATTCACCCCTCCACTTT.

This chain connects TRBV7-2 to TRBJ2-3; a weak D match, TRBD2 (6 bases). The CDR3 extends over 14 amino acids. CDR1 is SGHTA and CDR2 is FQGNSA in the germline V gene. The V and J ends lost 5 bases and 3 bases respectively, with 12 bases between them. The CDR3 DNA follows: TGTGCCAGCAGCCAGACTAGTAAAACAGATACGCAGTATTTT. Amino acids: CASSQTSKTDTQYF.

V gene TRBV19 combines with J gene TRBJ2-6; the match to TRBD1 covers 11 bases. Germline V gene sequence: CDR1 LNHDA, CDR2 SQIVND (reference sequence). The trim removed 5 bases at V and 0 bases at J, leaving 12 bases unmatched. This CDR3 contains 20 residues. CDR3 sequence (DNA): TGTGCCAGTAGTTTTACAGGGACAGGGGGGGCTTTCTCTGGGGCCAACGTCCTGACTTTC. It is translated as CASSFTGTGGAFSGANVLTF.

This rearrangement joins TRBV7-9 to TRBJ1-3; possible D gene TRBD1, 6 bases. Trimming took 0 bases from V and 1 from J, leaving 7 bases between them. Looked up from germline, CDR1 is SEHNR and CDR2 is FQNEAQ (reference sequence). This CDR3 contains 15 residues. CDR3 amino acids: CASSLAGTSGNTIYF. CDR3 DNA sequence: TGTGCCAGCAGCTTAGCCGGGACATCTGGAAACACCATATATTTT.

This chain connects TRBV5-8 to TRBJ2-3, with TRBD2 identical over 12 bases. The germline gives CDR1 SGHTS, CDR2 YDEGEE. The CDR3 has 17 amino acids. Unmatched junction bases numbered 6, after V lost 0 bases and J lost 4 bases. Here the CDR3 reads CASSLAASGRAADTQYF. CDR3 bases: TGTGCCAGCAGCTTGGCGGCTAGCGGGAGGGCCGCAGATACGCAGTATTTT.

In its sample, this clone was seen many times. The chain couples TRBV19 to TRBJ1-5; TRBD1 might be the D (6 bases). Germline values: CDR1 LNHDA, CDR2 SQIVND (reference sequence). V dropped 4 bases and J dropped 4 bases, with 17 bases sitting between them. The CDR3 is made up of 16 amino acids. The chain's CDR3 is CASSRNRVDGNQPQHF. The CDR3 DNA follows: TGTGCCAGTAGTAGAAACAGGGTAGATGGGAATCAGCCCCAGCATTTT.

This chain connects TRBV6-2 or TRBV6-3 to TRBJ2-1, with a weak D call TRBD2 (7 bases). The V and J ends lost 5 bases and 2 bases respectively, with 19 bases between them. CDR1 and CDR2 (germline): MNHEY, SVGEGT. This CDR3 spans 17 amino acids. CDR3 sequence (DNA): TGTGCCAGCAGTAGTGGGAGGGGGGGTAACCCCTACAATGAGCAGTTCTTC. Its protein product is CASSSGRGGNPYNEQFF.

This clone was recorded a few times. V gene TRBV29-1 combines with J gene TRBJ1-2; possibly TRBD1 for D (6 bases). Germline-derived CDR1 and CDR2 are SQVTM and ANQGSEA. CDR3 length: 15 amino acids. Deletions cut 5 bases from V and 0 bases from J, with 16 bases between. The CDR3 here is CSVPGGGATNYGYTF. The CDR3 bases are TGCAGCGTTCCTGGAGGGGGGGCCACTAACTATGGCTACACCTTC.

This chain links TRBV7-8 with TRBJ2-7; TRBD2 is a possible D gene (5 bases). Trimming removed 5 bases from V and 0 bases from J, with 11 bases in between. CDR3 length: 14 residues. Per germline, CDR1 SGHVS and CDR2 FQNEAQ. The CDR3 DNA reads as TGTGCCAGCAGCCCCGGTCGGGGCTCCTACGAGCAGTACTTC. Translation gives CASSPGRGSYEQYF.

The J gene is TRBJ2-7, the V gene TRBV20-1; a possible D gene is TRBD1 (6 bases). The CDR3 covers 11 residues. The V gene's germline CDR1 is DFQATT and CDR2 SNEGSKA (reference sequence). Trimming took 6 bases from V and 4 from J, leaving 10 bases between them. The DNA for the CDR3 is TGCAGTGCCGATCAGGGGTACGAGCAGTACTTC. Its protein product is CSADQGYEQYF.

This clone occurred a few times. The rearrangement links TRBV11-2 to TRBJ1-3; 8 bases fit TRBD1. The length of the CDR3 is 19 residues. Germline V gene sequence: CDR1 SGHAT, CDR2 FQNNGV. With 5 bases clipped from V and 0 bases from J, the junction kept 15 bases outside the gene matches. The CDR3 nucleotides read TGTGCCAGCAGCGCCTCCGGACAGGGCCGATTTAACTCTGGAAACACCATATATTTT. Translation gives CASSASGQGRFNSGNTIYF.

The V call is TRBV3-1 (or the pseudogene TRBV3-2), the J call TRBJ2-1; D is perhaps TRBD1 (5 bases). Germline CDR1 and CDR2: LGHDT and YNNKEL (reference sequence). CDR3 length: 18 amino acids. V lost 3 bases and J 3 bases, leaving 21 bases between the germline ends. CDR3 loop: CASSQGHLRGSGYNEQFF. CDR3 nucleotide sequence: TGTGCCAGCAGCCAGGGGCACCTAAGGGGTTCTGGCTACAATGAGCAGTTCTTC.

The V and J genes are TRBV5-4 and TRBJ1-1; no definite D call. V was shortened by 0 bases and J by 0 bases, with 12 bases between the two germline ends. From germline, CDR1 is SGHNT and CDR2 YYREEE (reference sequence). There are 16 residues in the CDR3. The CDR3 here is CASSLASGSLNTEAFF. The CDR3 nucleotides read TGTGCCAGCAGCTTGGCCAGCGGGAGTTTGAACACTGAAGCTTTCTTT.

The genes are TRBV4-1 and TRBJ2-1, with a weak D call TRBD2 (5 bases). Trimming took off 1 base at V and 6 bases at J, with 16 bases between the two ends. CDR3 length: 16 amino acids. From germline, CDR1 is MGHRA and CDR2 YSYEKL. CDR3 loop: CASSQGWRNPLNEQFF. The DNA for the CDR3 is TGCGCCAGCAGCCAAGGATGGAGGAACCCTCTCAATGAGCAGTTCTTC.

The gene calls are TRBV7-9 and TRBJ1-2, with 11 bases that match TRBD1. Germline trimming cut 1 base from V and 7 bases from J; bases unmatched to any gene: 8. Germline CDR1 SEHNR, CDR2 FQNEAQ (reference sequence). This CDR3 is 16 amino acids long. The DNA for the CDR3 is TGTGCCAGCAGCTTAGTATCCGGACAGGGGGCAAGTGGCTACACCTTC. Amino acid sequence: CASSLVSGQGASGYTF.